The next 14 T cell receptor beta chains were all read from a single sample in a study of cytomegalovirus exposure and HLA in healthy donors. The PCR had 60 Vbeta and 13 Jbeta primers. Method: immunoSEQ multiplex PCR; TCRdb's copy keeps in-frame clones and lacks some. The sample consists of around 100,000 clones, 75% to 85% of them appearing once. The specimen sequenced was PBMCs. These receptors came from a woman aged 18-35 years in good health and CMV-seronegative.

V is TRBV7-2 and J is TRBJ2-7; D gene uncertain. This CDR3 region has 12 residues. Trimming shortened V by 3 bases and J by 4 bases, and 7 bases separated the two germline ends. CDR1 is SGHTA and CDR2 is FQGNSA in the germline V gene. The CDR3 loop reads CASSFPRYEQYF. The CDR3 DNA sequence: TGTGCCAGCAGCTTTCCGAGGTACGAGCAGTACTTC.

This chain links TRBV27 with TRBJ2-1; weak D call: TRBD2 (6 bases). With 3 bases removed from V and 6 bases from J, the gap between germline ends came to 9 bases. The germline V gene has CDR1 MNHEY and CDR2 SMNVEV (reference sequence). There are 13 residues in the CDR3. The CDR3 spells CASSFGLSNEQFF. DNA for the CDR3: TGTGCCAGCAGTTTTGGACTATCCAATGAGCAGTTCTTC.

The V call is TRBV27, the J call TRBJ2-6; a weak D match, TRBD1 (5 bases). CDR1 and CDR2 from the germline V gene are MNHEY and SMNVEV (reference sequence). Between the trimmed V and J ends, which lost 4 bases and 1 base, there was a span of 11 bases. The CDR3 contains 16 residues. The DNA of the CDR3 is TGTGCCAGCAGTTCCCTCAGGGCATCTGGGGCCAACGTCCTGACTTTC. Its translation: CASSSLRASGANVLTF.

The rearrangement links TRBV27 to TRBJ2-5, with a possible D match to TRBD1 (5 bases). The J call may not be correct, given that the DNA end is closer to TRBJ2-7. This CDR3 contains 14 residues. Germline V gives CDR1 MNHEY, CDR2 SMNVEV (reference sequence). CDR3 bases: TGTGCCAGCCCTCCCTCACAGGTGCTTTACGAGCAGTACTTC. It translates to CASPPSQVLYEQYF.

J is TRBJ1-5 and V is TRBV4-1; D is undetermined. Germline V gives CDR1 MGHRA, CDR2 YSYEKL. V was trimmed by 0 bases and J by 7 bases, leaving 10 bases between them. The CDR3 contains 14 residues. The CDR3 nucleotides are TGCGCCAGCAGCCAAGAATCTGACATACAGCCCCAGCATTTT. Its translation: CASSQESDIQPQHF.

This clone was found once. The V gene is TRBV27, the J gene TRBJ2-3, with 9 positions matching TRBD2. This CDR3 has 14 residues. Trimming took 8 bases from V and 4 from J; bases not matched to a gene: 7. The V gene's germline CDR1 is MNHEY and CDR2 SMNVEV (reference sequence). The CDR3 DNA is TGTGCCAGCGCGAGCGGGAGGCCACCAGATACGCAGTATTTT. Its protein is CASASGRPPDTQYF.

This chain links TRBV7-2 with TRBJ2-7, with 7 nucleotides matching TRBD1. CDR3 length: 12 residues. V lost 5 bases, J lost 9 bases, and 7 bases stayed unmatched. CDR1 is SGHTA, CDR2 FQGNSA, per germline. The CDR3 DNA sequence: TGTGCCAGCAGCCCCCAAGGGACAGTGCAGTACTTC. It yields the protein CASSPQGTVQYF. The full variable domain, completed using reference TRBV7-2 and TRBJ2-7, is GAGVSQSPSNKVTEKGKDVELRCDPISGHTALYWYRQSLGQGLEFLIYFQGNSAPDKSGLPSDRFSAERTGGSVSTLTIQRTQQEDSAVYLCASSPQGTVQYFGPGTRLTVT.

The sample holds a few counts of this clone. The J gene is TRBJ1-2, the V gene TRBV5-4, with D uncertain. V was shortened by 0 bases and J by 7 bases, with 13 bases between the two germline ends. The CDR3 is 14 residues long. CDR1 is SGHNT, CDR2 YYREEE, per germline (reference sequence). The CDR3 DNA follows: TGTGCCAGCAGCTTGGACCCCGTATGGGCTGGCTACACCTTC. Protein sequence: CASSLDPVWAGYTF.

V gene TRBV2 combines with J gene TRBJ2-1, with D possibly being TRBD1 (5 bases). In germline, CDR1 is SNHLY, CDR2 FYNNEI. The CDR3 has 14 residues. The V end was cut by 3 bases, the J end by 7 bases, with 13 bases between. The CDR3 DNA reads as TGTGCCAGCAGTGACAGGGTTGTTGTGAATGAGCAGTTCTTC. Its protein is CASSDRVVVNEQFF.

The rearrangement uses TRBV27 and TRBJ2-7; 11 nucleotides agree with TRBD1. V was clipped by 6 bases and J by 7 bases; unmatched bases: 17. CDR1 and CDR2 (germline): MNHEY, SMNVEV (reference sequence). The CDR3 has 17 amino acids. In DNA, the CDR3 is TGTGCCAGCAGCCGTCCCCCCGGGACAGGGGGAACTAGGGAGCAGTACTTC. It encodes CASSRPPGTGGTREQYF.

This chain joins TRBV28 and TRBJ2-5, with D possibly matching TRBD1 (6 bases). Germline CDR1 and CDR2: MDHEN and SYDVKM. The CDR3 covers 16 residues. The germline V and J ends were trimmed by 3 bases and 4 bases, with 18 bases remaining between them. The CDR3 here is CASSFLDGTRGETQYF. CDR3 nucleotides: TGTGCCAGCAGTTTCTTGGACGGTACCAGGGGAGAGACCCAGTACTTC.

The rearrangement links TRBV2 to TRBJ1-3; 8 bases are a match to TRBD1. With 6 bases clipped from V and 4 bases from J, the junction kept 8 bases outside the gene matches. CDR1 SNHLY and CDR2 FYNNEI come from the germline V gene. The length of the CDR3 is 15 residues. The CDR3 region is CASRVDRDRGNTIYF. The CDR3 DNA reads TGTGCCAGCAGGGTTGACCGGGACAGGGGAAACACCATATATTTT. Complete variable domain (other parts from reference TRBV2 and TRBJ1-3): EPEVTQTPSHQVTQMGQEVILRCVPISNHLYFYWYRQILGQKVEFLVSFYNNEISEKSEIFDDQFSVERPDGSNFTLKIRSTKLEDSAMYFCASRVDRDRGNTIYFGEGSWLTVV.

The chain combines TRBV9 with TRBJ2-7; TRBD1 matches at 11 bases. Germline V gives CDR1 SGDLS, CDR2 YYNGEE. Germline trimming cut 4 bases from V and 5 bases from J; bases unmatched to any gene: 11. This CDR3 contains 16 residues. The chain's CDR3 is CASSLGQGAAEDEQYF. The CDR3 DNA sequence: TGTGCCAGCAGCCTAGGACAGGGGGCTGCGGAGGACGAGCAGTACTTC.

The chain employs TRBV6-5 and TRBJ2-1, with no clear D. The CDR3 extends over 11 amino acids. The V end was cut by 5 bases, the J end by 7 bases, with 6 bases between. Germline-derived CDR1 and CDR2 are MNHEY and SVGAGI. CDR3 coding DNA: TGTGCCAGCAGTACTCTTAATGAGCAGTTCTTC. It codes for CASSTLNEQFF.